This TCR beta chain was captured in a study of early stage breast cancer tumors. CDR1 and CDR2 from the germline V gene are SGHVS and FNYEAQ. The CDR3 is made up of 14 amino acids. V gave up 5 bases and J gave up 4 bases; unmatched junction bases: 5. Only in-frame clones appear in the TCRdb table, and some are missing; sequencing was by immunoSEQ multiplex PCR. This sample has around 30,000 clones, with 60% to 80% found just once. Sequenced sample: breast tumor tissue. This TCR derives from a person between 30 and 45 years old with breast cancer. The chain links TRBV7-6 to TRBJ1-2; 9 bases agree with TRBD1. The CDR3 coding sequence is TGTGCCAGCAGCCCCGGGACAGGGCCCTATGGCTACACCTTC. Translation: CASSPGTGPYGYTF.